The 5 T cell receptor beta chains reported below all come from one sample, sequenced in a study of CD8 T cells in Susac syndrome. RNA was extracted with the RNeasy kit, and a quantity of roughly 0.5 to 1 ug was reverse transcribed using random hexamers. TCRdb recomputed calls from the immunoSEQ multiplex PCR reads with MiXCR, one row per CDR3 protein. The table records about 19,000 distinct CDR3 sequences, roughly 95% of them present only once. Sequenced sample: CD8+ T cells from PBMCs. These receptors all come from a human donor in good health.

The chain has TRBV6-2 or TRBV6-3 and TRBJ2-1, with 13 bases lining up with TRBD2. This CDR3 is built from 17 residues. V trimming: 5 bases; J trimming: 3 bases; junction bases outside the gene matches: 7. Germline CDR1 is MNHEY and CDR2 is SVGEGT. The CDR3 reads CASSRGTSGIYYNEQFF. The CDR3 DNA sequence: TGTGCCAGCAGTCGAGGGACTAGCGGGATATACTACAATGAGCAGTTCTTC.

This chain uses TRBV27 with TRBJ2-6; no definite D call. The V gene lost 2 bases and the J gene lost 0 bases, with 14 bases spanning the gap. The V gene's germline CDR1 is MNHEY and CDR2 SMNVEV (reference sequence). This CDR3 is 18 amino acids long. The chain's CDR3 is CASSLGFPASSGANVLTF. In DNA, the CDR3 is TGTGCCAGCAGTTTAGGGTTTCCGGCGAGCTCTGGGGCCAACGTCCTGACTTTC.

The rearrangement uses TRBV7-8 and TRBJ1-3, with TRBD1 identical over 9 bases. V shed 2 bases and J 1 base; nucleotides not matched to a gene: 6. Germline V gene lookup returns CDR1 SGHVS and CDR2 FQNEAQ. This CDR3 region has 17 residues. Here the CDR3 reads CASSLLPGQGSGNTIYF. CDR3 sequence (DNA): TGTGCCAGCAGCTTACTCCCGGGACAGGGATCTGGAAACACCATATATTTT. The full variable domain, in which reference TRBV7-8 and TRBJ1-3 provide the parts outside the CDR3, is GAGVSQSPRYKVAKRGQDVALRCDPISGHVSLFWYQQALGQGPEFLTYFQNEAQLDKSGLPSDRFFAERPEGSVSTLKIQRTQQEDSAVYLCASSLLPGQGSGNTIYFGEGSWLTVV.

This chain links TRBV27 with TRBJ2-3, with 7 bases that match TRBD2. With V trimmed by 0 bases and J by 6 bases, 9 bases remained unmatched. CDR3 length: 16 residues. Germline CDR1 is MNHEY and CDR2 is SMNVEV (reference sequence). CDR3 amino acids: CASSLSWAGVRDTQYF. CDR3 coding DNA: TGTGCCAGCAGTTTATCCTGGGCGGGAGTAAGGGATACGCAGTATTTT.

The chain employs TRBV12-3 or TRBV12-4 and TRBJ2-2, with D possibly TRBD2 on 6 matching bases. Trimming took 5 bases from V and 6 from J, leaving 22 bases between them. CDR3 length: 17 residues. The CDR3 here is CASSPSGEGFRPGELFF. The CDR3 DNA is TGTGCCAGCAGTCCCTCGGGGGAAGGGTTCCGGCCCGGGGAGCTGTTTTTT.